This T cell receptor beta chain was recorded in a study of identical twins. General study results and limits: Compared with unrelated sharing, twin-shared out-of-frame alpha sequences had more low-probability sequences.

This clonotype was counted at least ten times. The target antigen is unknown. V shed 0 bases and J shed 9 bases, with 21 bases lying between them. CDR1 and CDR2 (germline): SEHNR, FQNEAQ (reference sequence). The CDR3 has 17 amino acids. It was template switching that added a universal primer site, and there were unique molecular identifiers on the cDNA. One entry per CDR3 protein, called by TCRdb with MiXCR from the 5' RACE reads. The sample holds a few hundred thousand distinct CDR3 sequences, approximately 8.3% seen once. The sample was also linked to a second study, of yellow fever vaccine responses in identical twins.

The chain recombines TRBV7-9 with TRBJ2-1; D call uncertain. The sample was CD8+ T cells sorted from blood. This clonotype was sampled from a woman under 30 in good health. CDR3 in DNA: TGTGCCAGCAGCTTAGCCGCCCGACCCCCGCTGGCGACTGAGCAGTTCTTC. Residues: CASSLAARPPLATEQFF.